The T cell receptor beta chain described here comes from a study of beta chain features in type 1 diabetes. This clone was counted at least ten times. Other nucleotide sequences in the sample specify the same CDR3. V was shortened by 2 bases and J by 5 bases, with 9 bases between the two germline ends. The CDR3 is 13 amino acids. Germline lookup yields CDR1 KGHSH and CDR2 LQKENI. Expressed TCRB transcripts got sequenced, as all isolated RNA was reverse transcribed. The repertoire was sequenced with immunoSEQ multiplex PCR; TCRdb's copy has only in-frame clones and lacks some. This table has fewer than 350,000 clones, 8% appearing once.

This chain connects TRBV18 to TRBJ2-5; no firm D call. This TCR was sampled from a woman younger than 35 in good health. What was sequenced was central memory CD4+ T cells from blood. The CDR3 bases are TGTGCCAGCTCACCAGGCCAGGCGGAGACCCAGTACTTC. Protein sequence: CASSPGQAETQYF.